This TCR beta chain appears in the sequencing data of a study of vaccination and CD4 T cells after COVID-19. The CDR3 covers 17 residues. In germline, CDR1 is SGHVS, CDR2 FQNEAQ. Trimming took 5 bases from V and 8 from J; bases not matched to a gene: 15. For this clonotype: The antigen is unknown.

An Oncomine TCR Beta short-read assay was used to sequence the DNA from cultured CD4+ T cells. TCRdb re-analysed the PCR reads in MiXCR, keeping a single row per CDR3 protein. Among fewer than 4,500 distinct CDR3 sequences listed, approximately 32% were seen once. As for treatment: approximately nine-day PBMC culture with coronavirus spike peptide pools or control peptides (ViraFEST assay). ViraFEST stimulated the growth of antigen-specific T cells using peptide pools and subsequently profiled their TCRs by sequencing. Fresh medium (containing IL-2) replaced half the medium on days 3 and 7. The chain has TRBV7-8 and TRBJ2-2; 9 bases align to TRBD2. This clonotype was sampled from a human donor who had recovered from COVID-19. The sample was CD4+ T cells from blood, cultured in vitro. The CDR3 nucleotides read TGTGCCAGCAGCCATGAAAACAACCGAGGACTAGCGGGGGAGCTGTTTTTT. Its protein product is CASSHENNRGLAGELFF.